Listed here are 26 T cell receptor beta chains from one sample, sequenced in a study of CD8 T cells in Susac syndrome. It was with random hexamers that roughly 0.5 to 1 ug RNA was reverse transcribed. Via MiXCR, TCRdb re-called the immunoSEQ multiplex PCR reads, giving one row per CDR3 protein. The table includes some 450,000 distinct CDR3 sequences, 85% to 90% detected once. Sample: CD8+ T cells from PBMCs. Source of these receptors: a human donor with multiple sclerosis.

The rearrangement links TRBV29-1 to TRBJ2-7, with D uncertain. From germline, CDR1 is SQVTM and CDR2 ANQGSEA. The CDR3 totals 16 residues. The ends were cut back, 4 bases at V and 3 bases at J, with 22 bases in the middle. CDR3 DNA sequence: TGCAGCGTTGGCGCGGTTGAGAAGAGCGACGTCTACGAGCAGTACTTC. Its translation is CSVGAVEKSDVYEQYF.

The count of this clonotype is one. This chain's CDR3 is CASIPQRGESSYNEQFF. CDR3 in DNA: TGTGCCAGCATACCCCAGCGGGGGGAAAGCTCCTACAATGAGCAGTTCTTC. The chain uses TRBV2 and TRBJ2-1, with 9 nucleotides matching TRBD2. Germline-derived CDR1 and CDR2 are SNHLY and FYNNEI. This CDR3 is 17 amino acids long. V trimming: 7 bases; J trimming: 0 bases; junction bases outside the gene matches: 10.

The chain recombines TRBV6-2 or TRBV6-3 with TRBJ2-7; D is possibly TRBD1 (5 bases). V was clipped by 0 bases and J by 1 base, with 13 bases between them. The CDR3 contains 16 residues. Germline-derived CDR1 and CDR2 are MNHEY and SVGEGT. CDR3 region: CASSYSNLQGSYEQYF. The CDR3, as DNA: TGTGCCAGCAGTTACTCGAATCTTCAGGGTTCCTACGAGCAGTACTTC.

Written as DNA, the CDR3 is TGCGCCAGCAGCCAAGGGGGGCTGGGAATGAACACTGAAGCTTTCTTT. Protein sequence: CASSQGGLGMNTEAFF. The V call is TRBV4-1, the J call TRBJ1-1, with D possibly matching TRBD1 (6 bases). Germline loops: CDR1 MGHRA, CDR2 YSYEKL. CDR3 length equals 16 residues. V dropped 1 base and J dropped 0 bases, with 12 bases sitting between them.

The V and J genes are TRBV27 and TRBJ2-1; 10 bases map to TRBD1. Germline V CDR1 and CDR2: MNHEY, SMNVEV (reference sequence). This CDR3 is built from 16 residues. J gave up 5 bases and V 5 bases, and 9 bases lay outside the gene matches. The CDR3 is CASSPPGTGDDNEQFF. In DNA, the CDR3 is TGTGCCAGCAGTCCCCCCGGGACAGGGGACGACAATGAGCAGTTCTTC.

In this sample, this clonotype turned up once. V gene TRBV27 combines with J gene TRBJ1-6, with D perhaps matching TRBD1 (6 bases). With 2 bases removed from V and 8 bases from J, the gap between germline ends came to 13 bases. Looked up from germline, CDR1 is MNHEY and CDR2 is SMNVEV (reference sequence). The CDR3 contains 15 residues. The CDR3 DNA is TGTGCCAGCAGTTTAATTGGGGGCGCGTATTCACCCCTCCACTTT. It encodes CASSLIGGAYSPLHF.

J is TRBJ2-5 and V is TRBV20-1; 8 bases match TRBD2. CDR1 and CDR2 from the germline V gene are DFQATT and SNEGSKA (reference sequence). V shed 3 bases and J 1 base; nucleotides not matched to a gene: 4. The CDR3 covers 14 residues. CDR3 coding DNA: TGCAGTGCTAGCGGGGGGGACGGCCAAGAGACCCAGTACTTC. It translates to CSASGGDGQETQYF.

The J gene is TRBJ2-7, the V gene TRBV28; D ambiguous. Trimming shortened V by 3 bases and J by 3 bases, and 12 bases separated the two germline ends. Germline CDR1 reads MDHEN; CDR2 reads SYDVKM. This CDR3 contains 14 residues. CDR3 in DNA: TGTGCCAGCAGTTTCGAGGACGGATACTACGAGCAGTACTTC. Translated: CASSFEDGYYEQYF.

A single count supports this clonotype. This chain connects TRBV27 to TRBJ2-2, with 8 nucleotides matching TRBD1. Germline loops: CDR1 MNHEY, CDR2 SMNVEV (reference sequence). This CDR3 has 15 residues. J was trimmed by 4 bases and V by 7 bases; bases with no gene match: 8. The CDR3 DNA reads TGTGCCAGCAACCCCCAGGGGGCAGTCACCGGGGAGCTGTTTTTT. Its translation: CASNPQGAVTGELFF.

The gene calls are TRBV11-2 and TRBJ2-1, with D uncertain. The CDR3 has 15 amino acids. CDR1 SGHAT and CDR2 FQNNGV come from the germline V gene. V was trimmed by 3 bases and J by 4 bases, leaving 13 bases between them. CDR3 DNA sequence: TGTGCCAGCAGCTTCGGAGTCAACGGTTACAATGAGCAGTTCTTC. Its translation is CASSFGVNGYNEQFF.

DNA of the CDR3: TGTGCCAGCAGTTTATATGGGGGGTCGGCGAACACCGGGGAGCTGTTTTTT. Its translation: CASSLYGGSANTGELFF. The genes are TRBV27 and TRBJ2-2, with a possible D match to TRBD2 (6 bases). Germline V CDR1 and CDR2: MNHEY, SMNVEV (reference sequence). This CDR3 is 17 amino acids long. V was shortened by 1 base and J by 0 bases, with 12 bases between the two germline ends.

The CDR3 region has the DNA TGTGCCAGTACGGGGGTACAGGGGTTAAGTTCTGGGGCCAACGTCCTGACTTTC. This translates into CASTGVQGLSSGANVLTF. This chain joins TRBV19 and TRBJ2-6, with TRBD1 as a possible D gene (7 bases). The germline CDR1 and CDR2 sequences are LNHDA and SQIVND (reference sequence). V was shortened by 7 bases and J by 1 base, with 20 bases between the two germline ends. CDR3 size: 18 residues.

V usage is TRBV29-1 and J usage is TRBJ2-7; D unclear. Germline CDR1 reads SQVTM; CDR2 reads ANQGSEA. The CDR3 is made up of 13 amino acids. V was cut by 4 bases and J by 2 bases, with 12 bases left in between. The CDR3 loop reads CSVVAENAYEQYF. As DNA, the CDR3 is TGCAGCGTTGTCGCCGAAAACGCCTACGAGCAGTACTTC.

The genes are TRBV2 and TRBJ2-7, with 9 nucleotides matching TRBD1. Trimming took 1 base from V and 2 from J; bases not matched to a gene: 9. CDR3 length equals 17 residues. The germline gives CDR1 SNHLY, CDR2 FYNNEI. The CDR3 loop is CASSEVKGQGPPYEQYF. CDR3 nucleotide sequence: TGTGCCAGCAGTGAAGTGAAGGGACAGGGACCTCCCTACGAGCAGTACTTC.

V and J are TRBV30 and TRBJ2-3; 8 positions agree with TRBD1. With V trimmed by 4 bases and J by 2 bases, 8 bases remained unmatched. Germline V gene data show CDR1 as GTSNPN and CDR2 as SVGIG (reference sequence). The CDR3 totals 15 residues. Here the CDR3 DNA reads TGTGCCTGGAAACAGGGGACAGGTCCCACAGATACGCAGTATTTT. Its protein product is CAWKQGTGPTDTQYF.

The chain uses TRBV28 and TRBJ1-5; TRBD1 might be the D (5 bases). Germline CDR1 MDHEN, CDR2 SYDVKM. The CDR3 covers 16 residues. V lost 3 bases and J 5 bases, leaving 17 bases between the germline ends. The CDR3 nucleotides are TGTGCCAGCAGTTTTGAGGGACCCCTAAGAGATCAGCCCCAGCATTTT. Translated: CASSFEGPLRDQPQHF.

V gene TRBV27 combines with J gene TRBJ2-1; 13 bases align to TRBD2. Looked up from germline, CDR1 is MNHEY and CDR2 is SMNVEV (reference sequence). The ends lost 4 bases at V and 7 bases at J; junction bases unmatched: 1. This CDR3 contains 14 residues. CDR3 in amino acids: CASSSGLAGNEQFF. The CDR3 region has the DNA TGTGCCAGCAGTTCGGGACTAGCGGGAAATGAGCAGTTCTTC.

This chain connects TRBV30 to TRBJ1-1; D gene ambiguous. This CDR3 is 12 amino acids long. V gave up 7 bases and J gave up 3 bases, with 12 bases separating them. Germline lookup yields CDR1 GTSNPN and CDR2 SVGIG (reference sequence). The CDR3 DNA is TGTGCCTTGACCGGTGATTACACTGAAGCTTTCTTT. It is translated as CALTGDYTEAFF. The variable domain in full, with the rest retrieved from reference TRBV30 and TRBJ1-1, is SQTIHQWPATLVQPVGSPLSLECTVEGTSNPNLYWYRQAAGRGLQLLFYSVGIGQISSEVPQNLSASRPQDRQFILSSKKLLLSDSGFYLCALTGDYTEAFFGQGTRLTVV.

The V call is TRBV6-1, the J call TRBJ2-1; no clear D. Trimming shortened V by 1 base and J by 1 base, and 5 bases separated the two germline ends. CDR1 and CDR2 (germline): MNHNS, SASEGT. The CDR3 spans 14 residues. In DNA form, the CDR3 reads TGTGCCAGCAGTGAAGATCTGTCCTACAATGAGCAGTTCTTC. Translated: CASSEDLSYNEQFF.

This sequence joins TRBV5-6 and TRBJ2-1; no clear D gene. Germline loops: CDR1 SGHDT, CDR2 YYEEEE. This CDR3 has 12 residues. V was trimmed by 0 bases and J by 9 bases, leaving 7 bases between them. The CDR3 DNA follows: TGTGCCAGCAGCTTGGGACCTACTGAGCAGTTCTTC. Its translation is CASSLGPTEQFF.

This chain connects TRBV4-1 to TRBJ1-1, with TRBD1 as a possible D gene (6 bases). V was trimmed by 3 bases and J by 3 bases, leaving 20 bases between them. The length of the CDR3 is 17 residues. CDR1 and CDR2 (germline): MGHRA, YSYEKL. The DNA for the CDR3 is TGCGCCAGCAGCCACCCCTGGGAAGGGGCAGGGGACACTGAAGCTTTCTTT. It encodes CASSHPWEGAGDTEAFF.

The chain employs TRBV20-1 and TRBJ1-2; D is undetermined. V lost 5 bases and J lost 4, with 8 bases in between. The CDR3 is 11 amino acids. CDR1 is DFQATT, CDR2 SNEGSKA, per germline (reference sequence). The CDR3 DNA sequence: TGCAGTGCTCCGGTTCCCTATGGCTACACCTTC. It translates to CSAPVPYGYTF.

The V and J genes are TRBV5-1 and TRBJ2-5; D gene ambiguous. The ends were cut back, 4 bases at V and 5 bases at J, with 18 bases in the middle. The CDR3 is 15 amino acids. The germline CDR1 and CDR2 sequences are SGHRS and YFSETQ. CDR3 in amino acids: CASSPLDLRAETQYF. The CDR3 nucleotides are TGCGCCAGCAGCCCCCTGGACCTCCGGGCTGAGACCCAGTACTTC.

This chain joins TRBV4-1 and TRBJ2-1, with 7 bases identical to TRBD2. The CDR3 has 17 residues. Germline V lookup: CDR1 MGHRA, CDR2 YSYEKL. V dropped 4 bases and J dropped 0; count of bases not matched to a gene: 9. In nucleotides, the CDR3 is TGCGCCAGCAGCCCACCCTTAGCGGGTCCCTCCTACAATGAGCAGTTCTTC. It codes for CASSPPLAGPSYNEQFF.

The V gene is TRBV27, the J gene TRBJ1-4; a possible D gene is TRBD1 (6 bases). This CDR3 comprises 14 residues. V lost 3 bases and J lost 7, with 12 bases in between. Per the germline V gene, CDR1 is MNHEY and CDR2 is SMNVEV (reference sequence). CDR3 sequence: CASSLGQGSEKLFF. The CDR3 coding sequence is TGTGCCAGCAGTTTGGGTCAGGGGAGTGAAAAACTGTTTTTT.

V usage is TRBV29-1 and J usage is TRBJ1-1, with a weak D call TRBD1 (5 bases). Germline CDR1 SQVTM, CDR2 ANQGSEA. The CDR3 runs 11 residues. Trimming stripped 5 bases from V and 7 bases from J, with 11 bases between. The CDR3 region is CSVSGTREAFF. In DNA form, the CDR3 reads TGCAGCGTTTCAGGGACTCGTGAAGCTTTCTTT.